This passage covers 14 T cell receptor beta chains from one sample sequenced in a study of human T cells and chemical hapten exposure. Time point meaning: patch test 2, 6 weeks after DPC sensitization. Treatment given: therapeutic diphenylcyclopropenone sensitization with weekly scalp DPC. From the RACE reads, TCRdb called clonotypes with MiXCR, one entry per CDR3 protein. The sample lists about 400,000 distinct CDR3 sequences; about 6.3% were seen once. The source was whole blood, collected in connection with sensitization to the hapten diphenylcyclopropenone (DPC). All receptors come from a woman aged 18-29 years with alopecia areata. Some clones in this sample may be carry-over from other donors' samples.

The chain combines TRBV19 with TRBJ2-1; TRBD1 matches at 9 bases. CDR3 size: 14 residues. The V gene's germline CDR1 is LNHDA and CDR2 SQIVND (reference sequence). Losses at the gene ends were 6 bases for V and 6 bases for J; bases not matched to a gene: 6. The CDR3 here is CASRRDRDLNEQFF. The CDR3 DNA is TGTGCCAGTAGAAGGGACAGGGACCTCAATGAGCAGTTCTTC.

V and J are TRBV7-2 and TRBJ2-1, with D perhaps TRBD1 or TRBD2 (5 bases each). V dropped 5 bases and J dropped 9 bases, with 11 bases sitting between them. CDR3 length equals 12 residues. Germline V lookup: CDR1 SGHTA, CDR2 FQGNSA. The CDR3 sequence: CASSLRDGEQFF. CDR3 bases: TGTGCCAGCAGCCTCAGGGACGGTGAGCAGTTCTTC.

In its sample, this clonotype was seen many times. CDR3 bases: TGTGCCAGCAGCTTAGAATCTTGGGCAGGGCGGGAAGACGAGCAGTACTTC. Its protein product is CASSLESWAGREDEQYF. The chain combines TRBV7-2 with TRBJ2-7; tentatively, D is TRBD2 (6 bases). The CDR3 spans 17 residues. CDR1 SGHTA and CDR2 FQGNSA come from the germline V gene. Trimming pared 1 base from V and 5 bases from J, leaving 21 bases between. Using reference TRBV7-2 and TRBJ2-7 for the parts outside the CDR3, the full variable domain is GAGVSQSPSNKVTEKGKDVELRCDPISGHTALYWYRQSLGQGLEFLIYFQGNSAPDKSGLPSDRFSAERTGGSVSTLTIQRTQQEDSAVYLCASSLESWAGREDEQYFGPGTRLTVT.

There are many counts of this clonotype. The J gene is TRBJ1-6, the V gene TRBV18; tentative D call: TRBD1 (6 bases). The CDR3 totals 14 residues. Germline-derived CDR1 and CDR2 are KGHSH and LQKENI. V was shortened by 4 bases and J by 7 bases, with 11 bases between the two germline ends. For the CDR3, the DNA is TGTGCCAGCTCACTGGACAGCCTGAATTCACCCCTCCACTTT. This sequence encodes CASSLDSLNSPLHF.

In its sample, this clonotype was seen many times. The chain uses TRBV6-1 and TRBJ1-1; D is ambiguous. CDR3 length: 14 amino acids. CDR1 and CDR2 (germline): MNHNS, SASEGT. Trimming left V 6 bases short and J 0 bases short, with 11 bases between. For the CDR3, the DNA is TGTGCCAGCAGCCGTCTTGGGATGAACACTGAAGCTTTCTTT. It yields the protein CASSRLGMNTEAFF.

This clonotype has only a few counts. The J gene is TRBJ1-2, the V gene TRBV28; TRBD1 is a possible D gene (5 bases). The V end lost 7 bases, the J end lost 4 bases, and 19 bases lay between the germline ends. The CDR3 spans 15 residues. Germline CDR1 reads MDHEN; CDR2 reads SYDVKM. The CDR3 nucleotides are TGTGCCAGCACTAAGAGGAGGGGTAGAGGCTATGGCTACACCTTC. Translation gives CASTKRRGRGYGYTF.

The table lists this clonotype with many counts. The gene calls are TRBV27 and TRBJ1-1; D is unresolved. In germline, CDR1 is MNHEY, CDR2 SMNVEV (reference sequence). Deletions cut 6 bases from V and 0 bases from J, with 2 bases between. The CDR3 is made up of 11 amino acids. In nucleotides, the CDR3 is TGTGCCAGCAGAGTGAACACTGAAGCTTTCTTT. The encoded protein is CASRVNTEAFF.

This clonotype was detected ten times or more. CDR3 nucleotides: TGTGCCAGCAGCAGGGGTTGGACAGATACGCAGTATTTT. It codes for CASSRGWTDTQYF. The chain uses TRBV6-5 and TRBJ2-3, with D perhaps TRBD1 (6 bases). V lost 6 bases and J lost 3, with 10 bases in between. This CDR3 is built from 13 residues. The V gene's germline CDR1 is MNHEY and CDR2 SVGAGI.

This clonotype has at least ten counts. This rearrangement joins TRBV29-1 to TRBJ1-2, with TRBD1 matching over 7 bases. The CDR3 is 12 residues long. Germline V CDR1 and CDR2: SQVTM, ANQGSEA. The junction had 2 bases not matched to a gene; V was cut back by 3 bases and J by 4 bases. CDR3 DNA sequence: TGCAGCGTTGAGAACAGGGGCTATGGCTACACCTTC. It codes for CSVENRGYGYTF.

This clonotype appeared a few times. The chain is built from TRBV4-3 and TRBJ1-2; no firm D call. CDR1 is LGHNA and CDR2 is YSLEER in the germline V gene. The CDR3 length is 14 residues. Trimming left V 1 base short and J 0 bases short, with 6 bases between. The CDR3 DNA follows: TGCGCCAGCAGCCAAGTCCCGGCTAACTATGGCTACACCTTC. Translated: CASSQVPANYGYTF.

The rearrangement joins TRBV5-5 to TRBJ2-7; 9 nucleotides match TRBD1. J gave up 6 bases and V 3 bases, and 7 bases lay outside the gene matches. The germline CDR1 and CDR2 sequences are SGHKS and YYEKEE (reference sequence). This CDR3 is 14 amino acids long. The CDR3, as DNA: TGTGCCAGCAGCTACGGACAGGGGATCGGCGAGCAGTACTTC. Its translation is CASSYGQGIGEQYF.

This chain joins TRBV20-1 and TRBJ2-7; 7 bases match TRBD1. Trimming at V came to 6 bases and at J to 9 bases, leaving 8 bases not matched to a gene. The length of the CDR3 is 11 residues. Germline V lookup: CDR1 DFQATT, CDR2 SNEGSKA (reference sequence). CDR3 region: CSAGRDRRQYF. The CDR3 DNA follows: TGCAGTGCCGGTCGGGACAGACGGCAGTACTTC.

This clonotype was counted at least ten times. The chain couples TRBV7-6 to TRBJ1-3, with D tentatively TRBD1 (5 bases). V gave up 5 bases and J gave up 0 bases, with 14 bases separating them. The CDR3 runs to 16 residues. Germline assignment: CDR1 SGHVS and CDR2 FNYEAQ. The CDR3 DNA sequence: TGTGCCAGCAGCCGTGGATCAGGACACTCTGGAAACACCATATATTTT. This gives the protein CASSRGSGHSGNTIYF.

Many counts were recorded for this clonotype. The chain uses TRBV15 and TRBJ2-3; D may be TRBD1 (5 bases). The germline gives CDR1 LNHNV, CDR2 YYDKDF (reference sequence). The CDR3 spans 13 residues. The germline V and J ends were trimmed by 3 bases and 3 bases, with 7 bases remaining between them. Here the CDR3 DNA reads TGTGCCACCAGCAGTACAGGAACAGATACGCAGTATTTT. Protein product: CATSSTGTDTQYF.